This T cell receptor (beta chain) was sequenced in a study of cytomegalovirus exposure and HLA in healthy donors. Study-level points and caveats: In a later analysis, at a false discovery rate of 0.05, some 17,000 TCR beta sequences were associated with HLA alleles. A classifier reportedly called cytomegalovirus status with high sensitivity and specificity. Most TCR beta V segments were productive about 87% or about 30% of the time in an earlier analysis.

Both 60 Vbeta primers and 13 Jbeta primers went into the PCR. In the original analysis: About 12 million of tens of millions of unique TCR beta chains were shared, per a later count. Only in-frame clones appear in the TCRdb table, and some are missing; sequencing was by immunoSEQ multiplex PCR. V and J calls plus clone size are reproduced from that table; the DNA served to infer D and trimming. The sample has around 230,000 clones; around 80% are singletons. V dropped 6 bases and J dropped 6 bases, with 17 bases sitting between them. This CDR3 comprises 14 residues. Germline CDR1 is SNHLY and CDR2 is FYNNEI. For this clone: Its antigen remains unidentified.

The material sequenced was PBMCs. The chain carries TRBV2 and TRBJ1-2; D gene uncertain. This sequence originates from a boy younger than 18 in good health and CMV-seronegative. The chain's CDR3 is CASSQLPREDGYTF. For the CDR3, the DNA is TGTGCCAGCAGCCAGCTTCCCCGGGAGGATGGCTACACCTTC.